This T cell receptor (beta chain) was recovered during a study of blood T cell repertoires in COVID-19. Germline V gene sequence: CDR1 MNHEY, CDR2 SVGAGI. The CDR3 is 14 residues long. Trimming took 3 bases from V and 4 from J, leaving 10 bases between them. In the authors' methods: The authors estimated nucleated cell counts from reference gene primer amplification. Profiled with immunoSEQ multiplex PCR; TCRdb holds only in-frame clones, not every one. V and J calls and clone size follow that table, whereas D and trimming were derived from the DNA. Of roughly 100,000 clones listed, approximately 84% were seen once; the top ten hold 2.1%.

The material sequenced was peripheral blood. The sequence was obtained from a human donor in a cohort sampled during active COVID-19. This chain connects TRBV6-5 to TRBJ1-3; unclear D gene. The CDR3 loop reads CASSYSTQGNTIYF. In nucleotides, the CDR3 is TGTGCCAGCAGTTATTCGACACAGGGAAACACCATATATTTT.